Presented here are 18 T cell receptor beta chains from one specimen sequenced in a study of blood T cell repertoires in COVID-19. The table came from immunoSEQ multiplex PCR; TCRdb's copy has only in-frame clones and leaves some out. The sample carries 380,000 or so clones, less than 90% recorded once. The sample was peripheral blood. The receptors were gathered from a woman aged 55-75 years with COVID-19, enrolled during active disease.

The chain has TRBV24-1 and TRBJ2-3, with 7 bases that match TRBD1. CDR1 and CDR2 (germline): KGHDR, SFDVKD. The CDR3 totals 13 residues. The ends lost 7 bases at V and 4 bases at J; junction bases unmatched: 4. Written as DNA, the CDR3 is TGTGCCACCAGCAGACAGGGTGCAGATACGCAGTATTTT. Protein sequence: CATSRQGADTQYF.

The chain couples TRBV29-1 to TRBJ1-4; D gene uncertain. The length of the CDR3 is 13 residues. Trimming took 4 bases from V and 5 from J, leaving 11 bases between them. Germline V lookup: CDR1 SQVTM, CDR2 ANQGSEA. CDR3 in amino acids: CSVGGQMNEKLFF. The CDR3 coding sequence is TGCAGCGTTGGCGGCCAGATGAATGAAAAACTGTTTTTT.

This chain joins TRBV4-1 and TRBJ1-5; D not resolved. Trimming cost V 1 base and J 3 bases, with 10 bases left between them. This CDR3 comprises 15 residues. Looked up from germline, CDR1 is MGHRA and CDR2 is YSYEKL. DNA for the CDR3: TGCGCCAGCAGCCAAGTCCCGCCCTACAATCAGCCCCAGCATTTT. Amino acid sequence: CASSQVPPYNQPQHF.

The genes are TRBV30 and TRBJ1-6, with D unclear. The V gene's germline CDR1 is GTSNPN and CDR2 SVGIG (reference sequence). This CDR3 has 11 amino acids. Deletions cut 4 bases from V and 8 bases from J, with 6 bases between. CDR3 in DNA: TGTGCCTGGACGTCCGATTCACCCCTCCACTTT. This translates into CAWTSDSPLHF.

The chain is built from TRBV7-9 and TRBJ2-7; 11 bases are a match to TRBD2. Germline CDR1 and CDR2: SEHNR and FQNEAQ (reference sequence). The CDR3 runs 15 residues. The V and J ends lost 5 bases and 4 bases, in that order; junction bases with no gene match: 7. CDR3 nucleotides: TGTGCCAGCAGCCCTCTAGCGGGGGGTTCTTACGAGCAGTACTTC. Translation: CASSPLAGGSYEQYF.

The chain has TRBV5-1 and TRBJ2-1; TRBD1 aligns across 11 bases. The V gene's germline CDR1 is SGHRS and CDR2 YFSETQ. The CDR3 extends over 15 amino acids. V shed 4 bases, J shed 5 bases, and the junction held 5 bases outside the gene matches. The CDR3 loop is CASSPGQGGHNEQFF. Written as DNA, the CDR3 is TGCGCCAGCAGCCCGGGACAGGGGGGCCACAATGAGCAGTTCTTC.

The chain has TRBV6-6 and TRBJ1-2; 8 nucleotides align to TRBD1. V gave up 4 bases and J gave up 7 bases; unmatched junction bases: 2. The CDR3 length is 12 residues. Germline V CDR1 and CDR2: MNHNY, SVGAGI (reference sequence). CDR3: CASSLDRVGYTF. CDR3 DNA: TGTGCCAGCAGTTTGGACAGGGTTGGCTACACCTTC.

The rearrangement uses TRBV19 and TRBJ1-4; D uncertain. V shed 5 bases and J shed 5 bases, with 9 bases lying between them. Germline CDR1 LNHDA, CDR2 SQIVND (reference sequence). The CDR3 covers 13 residues. CDR3 coding DNA: TGTGCCAGTAGTCCCCGTTCCAATGAAAAACTGTTTTTT. It encodes CASSPRSNEKLFF. The full variable domain, completed using reference TRBV19 and TRBJ1-4, is DGGITQSPKYLFRKEGQNVTLSCEQNLNHDAMYWYRQDPGQGLRLIYYSQIVNDFQKGDIAEGYSVSREKKESFPLTVTSAQKNPTAFYLCASSPRSNEKLFFGSGTQLSVL.

This chain connects TRBV9 to TRBJ2-7; TRBD2 is a possible D gene (6 bases). The V end lost 4 bases, the J end lost 7 bases, and 15 bases lay between the germline ends. The CDR3 is made up of 13 amino acids. The V gene's germline CDR1 is SGDLS and CDR2 YYNGEE. Here the CDR3 DNA reads TGTGCCAGCAGCCAAACTAGCTCTGGGGAGCAGTACTTC. Translating it yields CASSQTSSGEQYF. Complete variable domain (other parts from reference TRBV9 and TRBJ2-7): DSGVTQTPKHLITATGQRVTLRCSPRSGDLSVYWYQQSLDQGLQFLIQYYNGEERAKGNILERFSAQQFPDLHSELNLSSLELGDSALYFCASSQTSSGEQYFGPGTRLTVT.

This chain joins TRBV25-1 and TRBJ1-2; TRBD1 might be the D (6 bases). The CDR3 sequence is 14 residues long. CDR1 and CDR2 from the germline V gene are MGHDK and SYGVNS. V was trimmed by 3 bases and J by 7 bases, leaving 15 bases between them. The CDR3 loop is CASSEGRTGSGYTF. In nucleotides, the CDR3 is TGTGCCAGCAGTGAGGGGAGAACAGGGTCTGGCTACACCTTC.

The gene calls are TRBV19 and TRBJ1-2; 8 bases agree with TRBD1. CDR1 is LNHDA and CDR2 is SQIVND in the germline V gene (reference sequence). V lost 10 bases and J lost 2; bases outside the gene matches: 3. This CDR3 has 12 amino acids. CDR3 amino acids: CAIRDRNYGYTF. The DNA for the CDR3 is TGTGCCATTCGGGACAGGAACTATGGCTACACCTTC.

CDR3 sequence: CASSTDRGSIEAFF. Written as DNA, the CDR3 is TGTGCCAGCAGCACGGACAGGGGAAGCATTGAAGCTTTCTTT. The chain links TRBV11-3 to TRBJ1-1; 9 positions agree with TRBD1. CDR3 length: 14 amino acids. Germline V gene sequence: CDR1 SGHNT, CDR2 YENEEA. V shed 5 bases, J shed 7 bases, and the junction held 8 bases outside the gene matches.

The rearrangement links TRBV20-1 to TRBJ1-4; D possibly corresponds to TRBD1 (5 bases). Germline V gives CDR1 DFQATT, CDR2 SNEGSKA (reference sequence). The germline V and J ends were trimmed by 3 bases and 5 bases, with 10 bases remaining between them. This CDR3 comprises 13 residues. In DNA, the CDR3 is TGCAGTGCTAGTTGGGGGAGGAATGAAAAACTGTTTTTT. Residues: CSASWGRNEKLFF.

This chain's CDR3 is CASSLGGQSYEQYF. CDR3 DNA sequence: TGTGCCAGCAGCTTAGGAGGCCAGTCCTACGAGCAGTACTTC. The gene calls are TRBV7-2 and TRBJ2-7; no clear D. CDR3 size: 14 residues. Looked up from germline, CDR1 is SGHTA and CDR2 is FQGNSA. The ends were cut back, 1 base at V and 1 base at J, with 8 bases in the middle.

This clone was picked up one time. The CDR3 DNA is TGTGCCAGTAGTATCCCCGGACTTATGAACACTGAAGCTTTCTTT. As protein: CASSIPGLMNTEAFF. This chain joins TRBV19 and TRBJ1-1; D call uncertain. In germline, CDR1 is LNHDA, CDR2 SQIVND (reference sequence). The CDR3 has 15 amino acids. V lost 3 bases and J 0 bases, leaving 11 bases between the germline ends.

The rearrangement uses TRBV5-1 and TRBJ1-1; possible D gene TRBD1, 6 bases. Per germline, CDR1 SGHRS and CDR2 YFSETQ. Deletions cut 4 bases from V and 3 bases from J, with 16 bases between. The length of the CDR3 is 15 residues. CDR3 residues: CASSIGTHTHTEAFF. CDR3 nucleotides: TGCGCCAGCAGCATCGGGACACACACTCACACTGAAGCTTTCTTT.

The rearrangement links TRBV11-2 to TRBJ1-1; no definite D call. CDR1 and CDR2 (germline): SGHAT, FQNNGV. V was cut by 6 bases and J by 1 base, with 9 bases left in between. The CDR3 extends over 13 amino acids. The CDR3 region is CASSSTANTEAFF. The CDR3 DNA follows: TGTGCCAGCAGTTCCACAGCGAACACTGAAGCTTTCTTT.

The CDR3 here is CASSNAPGQKYSNQPQHF. The CDR3 DNA is TGTGCCAGTAGTAACGCCCCTGGACAGAAATATAGCAATCAGCCCCAGCATTTT. This chain uses TRBV19 with TRBJ1-5, with a possible D match to TRBD1 (6 bases). This CDR3 comprises 18 residues. Between the trimmed V and J ends, which lost 4 bases and 0 bases, there was a span of 19 bases. Germline V gives CDR1 LNHDA, CDR2 SQIVND (reference sequence). The full variable domain, completed using reference TRBV19 and TRBJ1-5, is DGGITQSPKYLFRKEGQNVTLSCEQNLNHDAMYWYRQDPGQGLRLIYYSQIVNDFQKGDIAEGYSVSREKKESFPLTVTSAQKNPTAFYLCASSNAPGQKYSNQPQHFGDGTRLSIL.